Here is one T cell receptor beta chain with its context. Libraries were prepared by immunoSEQ multiplex PCR; TCRdb keeps only in-frame clonotypes and omits some of them. The table includes 150,000 to 200,000 clones, roughly 92% detected once. This record belongs to a study of control samples from healthy donors and cancer patients. Sequenced: blood. The TCR sequence derives from a woman younger than 30 in good health.

The CDR3 DNA reads as TGTGCCAGCTCACCACCGGGGGGAGGGAGGCAAGCTTTCTTT. Protein product: CASSPPGGGRQAFF. The chain employs TRBV18 and TRBJ1-1, with a weak D call TRBD1 (5 bases). V lost 0 bases, J lost 9 bases, and 14 bases lay in between. This CDR3 contains 14 residues. CDR1 KGHSH and CDR2 LQKENI come from the germline V gene.